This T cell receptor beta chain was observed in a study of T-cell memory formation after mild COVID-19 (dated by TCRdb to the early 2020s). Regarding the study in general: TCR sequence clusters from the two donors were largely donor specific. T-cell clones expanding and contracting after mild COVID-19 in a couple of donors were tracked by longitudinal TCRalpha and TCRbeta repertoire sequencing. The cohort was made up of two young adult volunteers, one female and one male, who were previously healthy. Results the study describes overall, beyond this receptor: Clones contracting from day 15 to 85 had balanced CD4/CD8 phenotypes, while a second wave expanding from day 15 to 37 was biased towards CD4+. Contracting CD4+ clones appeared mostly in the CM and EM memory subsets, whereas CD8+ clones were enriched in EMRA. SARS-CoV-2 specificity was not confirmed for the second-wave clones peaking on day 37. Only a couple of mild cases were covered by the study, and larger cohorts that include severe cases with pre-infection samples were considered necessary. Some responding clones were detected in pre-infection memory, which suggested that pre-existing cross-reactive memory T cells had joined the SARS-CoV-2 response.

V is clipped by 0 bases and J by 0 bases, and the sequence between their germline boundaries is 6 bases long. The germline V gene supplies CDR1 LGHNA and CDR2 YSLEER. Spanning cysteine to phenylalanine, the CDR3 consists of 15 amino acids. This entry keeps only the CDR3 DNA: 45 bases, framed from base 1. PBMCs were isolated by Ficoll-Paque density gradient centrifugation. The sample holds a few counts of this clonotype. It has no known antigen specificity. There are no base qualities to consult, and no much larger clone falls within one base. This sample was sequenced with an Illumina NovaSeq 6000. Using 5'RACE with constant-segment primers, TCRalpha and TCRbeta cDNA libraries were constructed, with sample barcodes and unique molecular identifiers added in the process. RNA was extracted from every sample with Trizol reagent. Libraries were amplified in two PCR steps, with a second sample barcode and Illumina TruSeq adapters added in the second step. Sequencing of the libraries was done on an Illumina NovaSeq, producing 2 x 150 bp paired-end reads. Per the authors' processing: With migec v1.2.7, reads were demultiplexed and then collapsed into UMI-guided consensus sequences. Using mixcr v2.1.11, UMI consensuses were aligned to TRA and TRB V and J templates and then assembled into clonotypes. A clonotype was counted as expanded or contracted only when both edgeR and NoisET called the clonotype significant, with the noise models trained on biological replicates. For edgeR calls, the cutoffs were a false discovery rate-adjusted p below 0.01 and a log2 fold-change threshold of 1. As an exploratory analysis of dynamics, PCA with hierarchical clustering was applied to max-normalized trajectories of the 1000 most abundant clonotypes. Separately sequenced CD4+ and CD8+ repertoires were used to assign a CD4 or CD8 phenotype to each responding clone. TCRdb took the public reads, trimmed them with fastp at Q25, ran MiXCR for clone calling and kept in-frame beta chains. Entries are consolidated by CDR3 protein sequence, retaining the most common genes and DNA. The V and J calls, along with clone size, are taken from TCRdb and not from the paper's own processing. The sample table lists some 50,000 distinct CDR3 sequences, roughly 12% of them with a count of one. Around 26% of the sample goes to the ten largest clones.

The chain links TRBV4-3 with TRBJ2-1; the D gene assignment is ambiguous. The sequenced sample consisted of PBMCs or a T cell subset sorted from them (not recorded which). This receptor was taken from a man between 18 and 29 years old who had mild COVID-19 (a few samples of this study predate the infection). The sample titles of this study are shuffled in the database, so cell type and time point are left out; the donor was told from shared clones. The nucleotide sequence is TGCGCCAGCAGCCAAGAACAGAGCTCCTACAATGAGCAGTTCTTC. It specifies CASSQEQSSYNEQFF.